One and the same sample provided the 2 T cell receptor beta chains below, sequenced in a study of blood T cell repertoires in COVID-19. The protocol was immunoSEQ multiplex PCR, while the TCRdb copy is restricted to in-frame clones and leaves out a portion. The sample has about 35,000 clones, approximately 71% seen once. The source material was peripheral blood. These receptor sequences come from a human donor in a cohort sampled during active COVID-19.

A few counts support this clone. The chain joins TRBV28 to TRBJ1-2; weak D call: TRBD1 (6 bases). The ends were cut back, 4 bases at V and 5 bases at J, with 11 bases in the middle. The CDR3 totals 13 residues. CDR1 MDHEN and CDR2 SYDVKM come from the germline V gene. Written as DNA, the CDR3 is TGTGCCAGCAGTTCGACAGGACCGTATGGCTACACCTTC. This sequence encodes CASSSTGPYGYTF.

The chain couples TRBV28 to TRBJ1-1; D call uncertain. The CDR3 loop spans 13 amino acids. V was pared by 7 bases and J by 0 bases, with 9 bases between. Germline assignment: CDR1 MDHEN and CDR2 SYDVKM. The CDR3: CASNVVLNTEAFF. CDR3 in DNA: TGTGCCAGCAACGTAGTATTGAACACTGAAGCTTTCTTT.